These 23 T cell receptor beta chains were all obtained from the same sample, sequenced in a study of blood T cell repertoires in COVID-19. Clones were read by immunoSEQ multiplex PCR, and TCRdb kept only the in-frame ones, dropping some. Here the sample spans hundreds of thousands of clones, 75% to 90% being singletons. Sequences were obtained from peripheral blood. The receptors shown here come from a woman between 25 and 40 years old with active or convalescent COVID-19.

A single count supports this clone. The chain uses TRBV10-3 and TRBJ1-1; no firm D call. V was clipped by 3 bases and J by 3 bases, with 5 bases between them. In germline, CDR1 is ENHRY, CDR2 SYGVKD. This CDR3 is 12 amino acids long. The CDR3 spells CAISDRDTEAFF. For the CDR3, the DNA is TGTGCCATCAGTGATCGGGACACTGAAGCTTTCTTT.

This sequence joins TRBV19 and TRBJ2-1; TRBD2 aligns across 10 bases. The CDR3 runs to 14 residues. Germline CDR1 and CDR2: LNHDA and SQIVND (reference sequence). The V segment lost 8 bases and the J segment 2 bases; nucleotides outside the gene matches: 3. This chain's CDR3 is CASLSGRAYNEQFF. In DNA form, the CDR3 reads TGTGCCAGTCTCAGCGGGAGGGCCTACAATGAGCAGTTCTTC. Full variable domain (rest looked up from reference TRBV19 and TRBJ2-1): DGGITQSPKYLFRKEGQNVTLSCEQNLNHDAMYWYRQDPGQGLRLIYYSQIVNDFQKGDIAEGYSVSREKKESFPLTVTSAQKNPTAFYLCASLSGRAYNEQFFGPGTRLTVL.

To note about this clone: Other nucleotide sequences from this sample produce the same CDR3. The chain employs TRBV4-1 and TRBJ2-7; 10 nucleotides line up with TRBD1. Germline V gene data show CDR1 as MGHRA and CDR2 as YSYEKL. J gave up 4 bases and V 1 base, and 1 base lay outside the gene matches. This CDR3 contains 14 residues. CDR3 loop: CASSQGQGAYEQYF. CDR3 bases: TGCGCCAGCAGCCAAGGACAGGGGGCTTACGAGCAGTACTTC.

This chain uses TRBV3-1 (or the pseudogene TRBV3-2) with TRBJ2-1, with unresolved D. The CDR3 consists of 14 residues. Trimming pared 3 bases from V and 6 bases from J, leaving 12 bases between. Per the germline V gene, CDR1 is LGHDT and CDR2 is YNNKEL (reference sequence). Here the CDR3 reads CASSQEWAANEQFF. CDR3 DNA: TGTGCCAGCAGCCAGGAATGGGCAGCCAATGAGCAGTTCTTC.

This chain uses TRBV9 with TRBJ2-3; tentatively, D is TRBD2 (6 bases). The CDR3 has 17 residues. V lost 2 bases, J lost 0 bases, and 16 bases lay in between. Germline CDR1 SGDLS, CDR2 YYNGEE. As DNA, the CDR3 is TGTGCCAGCAGCGTGCAGGGTGCGGGGACTAGCACAGATACGCAGTATTTT. Translated, it gives CASSVQGAGTSTDTQYF.

The chain links TRBV2 to TRBJ2-3; 7 bases agree with TRBD2. The junction had 7 bases not matched to a gene; V was cut back by 7 bases and J by 0 bases. The CDR3 loop spans 15 amino acids. The germline gives CDR1 SNHLY, CDR2 FYNNEI. The CDR3 nucleotides are TGTGCCAGCAAGAAGGAGGGAGGGAGCACAGATACGCAGTATTTT. As protein: CASKKEGGSTDTQYF.

This clone was detected a few times. The V and J genes are TRBV6-5 and TRBJ1-1, with D perhaps matching TRBD1 (5 bases). Germline assignment: CDR1 MNHEY and CDR2 SVGAGI. CDR3 length: 13 residues. V shed 7 bases and J shed 0 bases, with 9 bases lying between them. The CDR3 coding sequence is TGTGCCAGCAAGGTAGGGGTGAACACTGAAGCTTTCTTT. It translates to CASKVGVNTEAFF.

This rearrangement joins TRBV2 to TRBJ1-2; no definite D call. CDR1 is SNHLY and CDR2 is FYNNEI in the germline V gene. CDR3 size: 14 residues. V was trimmed by 2 bases and J by 8 bases, leaving 15 bases between them. CDR3 DNA sequence: TGTGCCAGCAGTGAAAACGGGGAGGTTGAGGGCTACACCTTC. It translates to CASSENGEVEGYTF.

CDR3 bases: TGCGCCAGCAGCTACGGGACAACCGACCACGAGCAGTACTTC. It translates to CASSYGTTDHEQYF. This sequence joins TRBV5-1 and TRBJ2-7, with TRBD1 as a possible D gene (6 bases). In germline, CDR1 is SGHRS, CDR2 YFSETQ. The CDR3 totals 14 residues. Trimming left V 3 bases short and J 5 bases short, with 15 bases between.

V and J are TRBV4-1 and TRBJ1-2, with a possible D match to TRBD1 (5 bases). Germline CDR1 reads MGHRA; CDR2 reads YSYEKL. With 2 bases removed from V and 2 bases from J, the gap between germline ends came to 12 bases. The CDR3 runs 15 residues. CDR3 sequence (DNA): TGCGCCAGCAGCCAATTCCCGGGGGAGAACTATGGCTACACCTTC. This translates into CASSQFPGENYGYTF.

The V gene is TRBV30, the J gene TRBJ2-3; D is possibly TRBD1 (6 bases). The CDR3 is 14 residues long. Trimming stripped 0 bases from V and 4 bases from J, with 11 bases between. CDR1 and CDR2 from the germline V gene are GTSNPN and SVGIG (reference sequence). CDR3 sequence (DNA): TGTGCCTGGAGTGTACTTGGGGGCTCAGATACGCAGTATTTT. The encoded protein is CAWSVLGGSDTQYF.

The gene calls are TRBV29-1 and TRBJ2-1; D is perhaps TRBD2 (6 bases). Germline V gives CDR1 SQVTM, CDR2 ANQGSEA. The CDR3 runs 12 residues. V lost 4 bases and J 10 bases, leaving 14 bases between the germline ends. CDR3 nucleotide sequence: TGCAGCGTTGCCGGCAGGGCGGGGGAGCAGTTCTTC. Amino acid sequence: CSVAGRAGEQFF.

The chain employs TRBV6-4 and TRBJ1-6; a weak D match, TRBD1 (5 bases). Trimming pared 0 bases from V and 7 bases from J, leaving 7 bases between. The germline CDR1 and CDR2 sequences are MRHNA and SNTAGT. The CDR3 loop spans 14 amino acids. This CDR3 reads CASSDSTVNSPLHF. CDR3 coding DNA: TGTGCCAGCAGTGACTCGACAGTCAATTCACCCCTCCACTTT.

J is TRBJ2-6 and V is TRBV5-6, with a tentative D call TRBD2 (6 bases). Per the germline V gene, CDR1 is SGHDT and CDR2 is YYEEEE. This CDR3 is 15 amino acids long. V gave up 1 base and J gave up 10 bases, with 15 bases separating them. CDR3 region: CASSLPGTSRNVLTF. CDR3 DNA sequence: TGTGCCAGCAGCTTGCCCGGGACTTCTCGAAACGTCCTGACTTTC.

The J gene is TRBJ1-4, the V gene TRBV7-9; D is ambiguous. Looked up from germline, CDR1 is SEHNR and CDR2 is FQNEAQ (reference sequence). The CDR3 totals 13 residues. Trimming took 1 base from V and 6 from J, leaving 6 bases between them. Here the CDR3 DNA reads TGTGCCAGCAGCTTAGGGGAGGATGAAAAACTGTTTTTT. Its translation: CASSLGEDEKLFF.

The chain links TRBV11-2 to TRBJ2-7; perhaps TRBD2 as D (5 bases). Trimming cost V 4 bases and J 6 bases, with 19 bases left between them. The CDR3 runs 15 residues. Germline V gives CDR1 SGHAT, CDR2 FQNNGV. CDR3 amino acids: CASSSERTPWGEQYF. The CDR3 DNA reads as TGTGCCAGCAGCTCGGAGAGGACTCCCTGGGGCGAGCAGTACTTC.

This clone was seen just once. This rearrangement joins TRBV6-5 to TRBJ1-1; weak D call: TRBD1 (6 bases). Germline CDR1 is MNHEY and CDR2 is SVGAGI. Trimming left V 6 bases short and J 0 bases short, with 11 bases between. CDR3 length equals 14 residues. The CDR3 nucleotides are TGTGCCAGCAGATTGGACAGTATGAACACTGAAGCTTTCTTT. It yields the protein CASRLDSMNTEAFF.

The chain is built from TRBV19 and TRBJ1-2; TRBD1 matches 7 bases. Germline trimming cut 4 bases from V and 1 base from J; bases unmatched to any gene: 3. This CDR3 is built from 14 residues. CDR1 is LNHDA and CDR2 is SQIVND in the germline V gene (reference sequence). DNA for the CDR3: TGTGCCAGTAGTAGGGACAGTGGTAACTATGGCTACACCTTC. It yields the protein CASSRDSGNYGYTF.

The gene calls are TRBV2 and TRBJ1-5; TRBD1 might be the D (5 bases). This CDR3 has 14 residues. Trimming pared 4 bases from V and 2 bases from J, leaving 9 bases between. In germline, CDR1 is SNHLY, CDR2 FYNNEI. Here the CDR3 reads CASSAQTGNQPQHF. The CDR3 DNA reads TGTGCCAGCAGTGCCCAGACAGGCAATCAGCCCCAGCATTTT.

This clone was recorded once. This rearrangement joins TRBV5-1 to TRBJ2-7; 9 positions agree with TRBD1. This CDR3 spans 15 amino acids. The V gene's germline CDR1 is SGHRS and CDR2 YFSETQ. With V trimmed by 2 bases and J by 5 bases, 8 bases remained unmatched. The CDR3 spells CASSFSAGQGNEQYF. DNA of the CDR3: TGCGCCAGCAGCTTCTCTGCCGGACAGGGGAACGAGCAGTACTTC.

This clone was found a few times. The chain carries TRBV25-1 and TRBJ1-1; 9 positions match TRBD1. Looked up from germline, CDR1 is MGHDK and CDR2 is SYGVNS. This CDR3 region has 13 residues. After removal of 6 bases from V and 5 bases from J, the junction contained 4 bases not matched to a gene. CDR3: CASREQGATEAFF. In nucleotides, the CDR3 is TGTGCCAGCAGAGAACAGGGGGCGACTGAAGCTTTCTTT.

The chain employs TRBV6-5 and TRBJ1-4; TRBD1 is a possible D gene (6 bases). The V end was cut by 2 bases, the J end by 11 bases, with 15 bases between. Germline CDR1 MNHEY, CDR2 SVGAGI. The CDR3 totals 14 residues. The CDR3 DNA sequence: TGTGCCAGCAGTTACCGGCAGGGGAGCCGGAAACTGTTTTTT. As protein: CASSYRQGSRKLFF.

J is TRBJ2-5 and V is TRBV3-1 (or the pseudogene TRBV3-2); 7 nucleotides line up with TRBD1. The CDR3 has 16 amino acids. Germline CDR1 reads LGHDT; CDR2 reads YNNKEL (reference sequence). The V segment lost 1 base and the J segment 1 base; nucleotides outside the gene matches: 6. The CDR3 DNA reads as TGTGCCAGCAGCCAAGGACCGGGACAGATCCAAGAGACCCAGTACTTC. Protein sequence: CASSQGPGQIQETQYF.